This paragraph reports one T cell receptor beta chain. Its target is not known. One junction end does not reproduce the germline sequence, and a read error may be involved. The method was immunoSEQ multiplex PCR; TCRdb's version includes in-frame clones alone and lacks a portion of them. The sample consists of 66,000 or so clones, 71% of them appearing once. This entry belongs to a study of PD-1 blockade in classical Hodgkin lymphoma. Study context: Every 2 weeks, patients had 3 mg/kg nivolumab intravenously. Whole-study results and caveats: Reported findings placed baseline TCR diversity lower in newly diagnosed patients (compared with healthy donors). There was a significant rise in CD4+ TCR diversity by C4D1, with no such rise for CD8+. With respect to the repertoire differences, their causes, possibly disease activity or prior therapy, remain undefined.

Every patient experienced relapse after autologous stem cell transplantation, and brentuximab vedotin exposure varied. CDR1 is SGHNT and CDR2 is YYREEE in the germline V gene (reference sequence). This CDR3 has 13 amino acids. This chain uses TRBV5-4 with TRBJ2-1; 7 bases fit TRBD1. This sample comprised peripheral blood mononuclear cells (PBMCs), obtained before the second cycle of nivolumab. The receptor was isolated from a human donor with classical Hodgkin lymphoma. The CDR3 loop is CASSSPDLRDSVF. CDR3 nucleotides: TGTGCCAGCAGCAGCCCCGACCTCCGGGACAGTGTCTTC.